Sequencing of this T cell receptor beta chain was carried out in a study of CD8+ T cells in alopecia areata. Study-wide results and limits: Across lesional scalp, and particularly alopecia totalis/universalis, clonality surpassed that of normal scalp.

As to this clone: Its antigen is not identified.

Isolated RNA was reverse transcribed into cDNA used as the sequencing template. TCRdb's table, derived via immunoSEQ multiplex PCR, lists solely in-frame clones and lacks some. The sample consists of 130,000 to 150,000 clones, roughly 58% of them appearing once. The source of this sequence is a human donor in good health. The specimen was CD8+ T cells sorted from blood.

The CDR3 DNA is TGTGCTAGTGGTTTCACAGGGGGAACCTACGAGCAGTACTTC. It encodes CASGFTGGTYEQYF. The chain joins TRBV12-5 to TRBJ2-7; 8 bases line up with TRBD1. V shed 3 bases, J shed 2 bases, and the junction held 3 bases outside the gene matches. Looked up from germline, CDR1 is LGHNT and CDR2 is FRNRAP. The CDR3 sequence is 14 residues long.